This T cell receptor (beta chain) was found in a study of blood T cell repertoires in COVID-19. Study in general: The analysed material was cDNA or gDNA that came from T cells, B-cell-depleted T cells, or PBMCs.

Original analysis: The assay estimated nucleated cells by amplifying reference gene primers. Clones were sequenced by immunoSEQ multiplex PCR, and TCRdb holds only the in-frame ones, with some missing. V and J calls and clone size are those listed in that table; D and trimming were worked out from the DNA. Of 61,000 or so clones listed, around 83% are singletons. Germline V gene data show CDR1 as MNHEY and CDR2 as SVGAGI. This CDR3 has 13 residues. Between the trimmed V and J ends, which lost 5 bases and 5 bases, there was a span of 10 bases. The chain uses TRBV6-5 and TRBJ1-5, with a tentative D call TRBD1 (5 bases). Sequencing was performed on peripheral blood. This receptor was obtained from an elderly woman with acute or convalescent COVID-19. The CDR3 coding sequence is TGTGCCAGCAGTCAGGGATTCTATCAGCCCCAGCATTTT. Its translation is CASSQGFYQPQHF.